This T cell receptor beta chain appears in the sequencing data of a study of blood T cell repertoires in COVID-19. From germline, CDR1 is SGHKS and CDR2 YYEKEE (reference sequence). This CDR3 region has 18 residues. V was cut by 0 bases and J by 0 bases, with 16 bases left in between. Original methodology: Reference gene primers were amplified, and this amplification served to estimate nucleated cell counts. Clones were sequenced by immunoSEQ multiplex PCR, and TCRdb holds only the in-frame ones, with some missing. D and trimming were read from the DNA, whereas the V and J calls and clone size are those reported in that table. The data show around 240,000 clones, roughly 83% seen once.

This TCR came from a woman in her forties or fifties who had recovered from COVID-19. V usage is TRBV5-5 and J usage is TRBJ1-5; a possible D gene is TRBD1 (5 bases). Sequencing used PBMCs or T cells enriched from blood (not recorded which). In nucleotides, the CDR3 is TGTGCCAGCAGCTTGGGGGGAGGAGGGGACTTTAGCAATCAGCCCCAGCATTTT. Encoded protein: CASSLGGGGDFSNQPQHF.